Listed here are 23 T cell receptor beta chains from one sample, sequenced in a study of shared clonotypes between healthy human individuals. Naive CD8 cells lacked CD45RO, underwent positive selection for CCR7 and left out terminally differentiated effector memory CD45RA+ cells. Libraries were prepared by immunoSEQ multiplex PCR; TCRdb keeps only in-frame clonotypes and omits some of them. The data show around 2,100,000 clones, about 94% seen once. Material for sequencing was naive CD8+ T cells sorted from blood. These receptors were obtained from a man aged 18-30 years in good health.

The CDR3 loop reads CASSPGVDTEAFF. The CDR3 DNA reads as TGTGCCAGCAGTCCAGGGGTGGACACTGAAGCTTTCTTT. The J gene is TRBJ1-1, the V gene TRBV6-5, with D maybe TRBD1 (6 bases). There are 13 residues in the CDR3. Per germline, CDR1 MNHEY and CDR2 SVGAGI. V lost 5 bases, J lost 3 bases, and 10 bases lay in between.

This clone was seen once. V is TRBV2 and J is TRBJ2-4; either TRBD1 or TRBD2 may supply D (5 bases each). The V end lost 3 bases, the J end lost 4 bases, and 13 bases lay between the germline ends. CDR1 is SNHLY, CDR2 FYNNEI, per germline. The length of the CDR3 is 15 residues. Here the CDR3 reads CASSERGGEKNIQYF. The CDR3 coding sequence is TGTGCCAGCAGTGAGCGTGGGGGTGAAAAAAACATTCAGTACTTC.

The J gene is TRBJ2-3, the V gene TRBV19; D possibly corresponds to TRBD1 (5 bases). The V end lost 2 bases, the J end lost 6 bases, and 12 bases lay between the germline ends. The CDR3 has 14 amino acids. Germline V gene lookup returns CDR1 LNHDA and CDR2 SQIVND (reference sequence). This chain's CDR3 is CASSILGEGDTQYF. Here the CDR3 DNA reads TGTGCCAGTAGTATATTAGGGGAAGGGGATACGCAGTATTTT.

Comment on this clone: Distinct nucleotide sequences in the sample also encode this CDR3. The chain links TRBV4-1 to TRBJ2-7; D uncertain. The CDR3 covers 15 residues. CDR1 is MGHRA and CDR2 is YSYEKL in the germline V gene. V lost 0 bases and J lost 0, with 9 bases in between. CDR3 DNA: TGCGCCAGCAGCCAAGATCCGGGCGGCTCCTACGAGCAGTACTTC. It is translated as CASSQDPGGSYEQYF.

V gene TRBV10-1 combines with J gene TRBJ2-1; perhaps TRBD2 as D (7 bases). Germline-derived CDR1 and CDR2 are WNHNN and SYGVQD (reference sequence). This CDR3 has 13 residues. V was clipped by 7 bases and J by 7 bases, with 14 bases between them. CDR3 nucleotide sequence: TGCGCCAGCATCGGGGGGCCGAGGAATGAGCAGTTCTTC. It encodes CASIGGPRNEQFF.

In this sample, this clone turned up once. Other nucleotide sequences in the sample specify the same CDR3. The rearrangement uses TRBV28 and TRBJ1-6; possibly TRBD1 for D (5 bases). Between the trimmed V and J ends, which lost 2 bases and 9 bases, there was a span of 11 bases. CDR1 MDHEN and CDR2 SYDVKM come from the germline V gene. The CDR3 is 14 amino acids. The CDR3 DNA reads TGTGCCAGCAGTTTAAGAGGGGAAGGTTCACCCCTCCACTTT. It yields the protein CASSLRGEGSPLHF.

The genes are TRBV27 and TRBJ2-2; D may be TRBD2 (6 bases). Germline CDR1 and CDR2: MNHEY and SMNVEV (reference sequence). The ends were cut back, 4 bases at V and 0 bases at J, with 12 bases in the middle. The CDR3 length is 16 residues. The CDR3 coding sequence is TGTGCCAGCAGTTGGGATAGCGGAGCGAACACCGGGGAGCTGTTTTTT. Translation gives CASSWDSGANTGELFF.

The CDR3 protein is CASSYSAQGFGELFF. CDR3 coding DNA: TGTGCCAGCAGTTACTCCGCCCAGGGGTTCGGGGAGCTGTTTTTT. The chain carries TRBV6-5 and TRBJ2-2, with D possibly being TRBD1 (6 bases). CDR1 and CDR2 (germline): MNHEY, SVGAGI. The CDR3 runs 15 residues. V dropped 0 bases and J dropped 7 bases, with 12 bases sitting between them.

This chain uses TRBV6-1 with TRBJ1-1, with D possibly matching TRBD1 (5 bases). The V end lost 8 bases, the J end lost 0 bases, and 10 bases lay between the germline ends. The germline V gene has CDR1 MNHNS and CDR2 SASEGT. The CDR3 length is 13 residues. The CDR3 DNA reads TGTGCCAGCCGGGGGGTCCTGAACACTGAAGCTTTCTTT. Translation gives CASRGVLNTEAFF.

The chain employs TRBV5-4 and TRBJ2-4, with D perhaps being TRBD1 or TRBD2 (6 bases each). V lost 2 bases and J lost 8, with 11 bases in between. Germline assignment: CDR1 SGHNT and CDR2 YYREEE (reference sequence). CDR3 length: 13 residues. The CDR3 DNA reads TGTGCCAGCAGCTTCTCGGGGGCGGACATTCAGTACTTC. It specifies CASSFSGADIQYF.

The V and J genes are TRBV6-1 and TRBJ2-7; 13 nucleotides agree with TRBD2. This CDR3 comprises 17 residues. Germline loops: CDR1 MNHNS, CDR2 SASEGT. V shed 4 bases and J 6 bases; nucleotides not matched to a gene: 12. CDR3 sequence: CASSAPRTSGSLSEQYF. The CDR3 nucleotides are TGTGCCAGCAGTGCCCCCCGGACTAGCGGGAGTCTGTCCGAGCAGTACTTC.

A few counts support this clone. This likely reflects a read error, since a far larger clone is one base away. Other DNA sequences in the sample encode the same CDR3. The chain uses TRBV19 and TRBJ1-5; D remains ambiguous. Germline CDR1 and CDR2: LNHDA and SQIVND (reference sequence). Trimming took 3 bases from V and 2 from J, leaving 5 bases between them. The CDR3 consists of 13 residues. In DNA, the CDR3 is TGTGCCAGTAGTATCGGCGGCAATCAGCCCCAGCATTTT. Protein: CASSIGGNQPQHF.

The chain is built from TRBV28 and TRBJ1-2; D not certain. V was clipped by 2 bases and J by 4 bases, with 8 bases between them. The CDR3 length is 13 residues. Looked up from germline, CDR1 is MDHEN and CDR2 is SYDVKM. CDR3 coding DNA: TGTGCCAGCAGTTTAAGTTACGGCTATGGCTACACCTTC. It yields the protein CASSLSYGYGYTF.

The gene calls are TRBV7-2 and TRBJ1-1, with no clear D. Trimming stripped 1 base from V and 4 bases from J, with 7 bases between. CDR3 length equals 13 residues. Per germline, CDR1 SGHTA and CDR2 FQGNSA. The CDR3 loop reads CASSLVGSTEAFF. As DNA, the CDR3 is TGTGCCAGCAGCTTAGTAGGGTCCACTGAAGCTTTCTTT.

The chain joins TRBV7-9 to TRBJ2-7, with 11 bases lining up with TRBD2. Germline CDR1 SEHNR, CDR2 FQNEAQ (reference sequence). J was trimmed by 2 bases and V by 4 bases; bases with no gene match: 7. The CDR3 is 16 residues long. The DNA of the CDR3 is TGTGCCAGCAGCTCTGGACTAGCGGGCTTTACCTACGAGCAGTACTTC. Residues: CASSSGLAGFTYEQYF.

The CDR3 reads CATREGAGYGYTF. The CDR3, as DNA: TGTGCCACCCGGGAGGGGGCAGGCTATGGCTACACCTTC. The chain recombines TRBV6-1 with TRBJ1-2, with 7 bases lining up with TRBD1. J was trimmed by 4 bases and V by 10 bases; bases with no gene match: 9. The V gene's germline CDR1 is MNHNS and CDR2 SASEGT. The CDR3 length is 13 residues.

The rearrangement joins TRBV6-1 to TRBJ1-2, with 7 bases that match TRBD1. Germline V gene sequence: CDR1 MNHNS, CDR2 SASEGT. V lost 0 bases and J lost 4; bases outside the gene matches: 8. CDR3 length: 16 amino acids. The CDR3 here is CASSEAGQAFGYGYTF. The CDR3 coding sequence is TGTGCCAGCAGTGAAGCCGGACAGGCCTTTGGCTATGGCTACACCTTC.

This clone was seen just once. The CDR3 DNA reads as TGTGCCAGCAGCGGTGAGGTAGATACGCAGTATTTT. Its translation is CASSGEVDTQYF. The V gene is TRBV9, the J gene TRBJ2-3; D remains ambiguous. The germline V and J ends were trimmed by 3 bases and 5 bases, with 7 bases remaining between them. In germline, CDR1 is SGDLS, CDR2 YYNGEE. The CDR3 extends over 12 amino acids.

The sample holds one count of this clone. The chain links TRBV6-5 to TRBJ2-2, with D perhaps given as TRBD1 or TRBD2 (5 bases each). The CDR3 has 14 residues. Trimming pared 6 bases from V and 6 bases from J, leaving 14 bases between. Germline CDR1 is MNHEY and CDR2 is SVGAGI. The CDR3 DNA is TGTGCCAGCAGATTCAGGGAGCTCCCCGGGGAGCTGTTTTTT. As protein: CASRFRELPGELFF.

Points on this clone: Other DNA variants within this sample encode the same CDR3. The rearrangement joins TRBV10-3 to TRBJ2-5; 8 nucleotides agree with TRBD2. V was clipped by 0 bases and J by 1 base; unmatched bases: 1. This CDR3 has 15 residues. Per germline, CDR1 ENHRY and CDR2 SYGVKD. The CDR3 loop reads CAISESRGGQETQYF. CDR3 nucleotides: TGTGCCATCAGTGAGTCCCGGGGGGGCCAAGAGACCCAGTACTTC.

The J gene is TRBJ1-2, the V gene TRBV19; TRBD1 agrees at 7 bases. The V segment lost 6 bases and the J segment 2 bases; nucleotides outside the gene matches: 3. Germline lookup yields CDR1 LNHDA and CDR2 SQIVND (reference sequence). CDR3 length: 13 residues. The CDR3 region is CASSDRVNYGYTF. In nucleotides, the CDR3 is TGTGCCAGTAGCGACAGGGTCAACTATGGCTACACCTTC.

In the case of this clone: The sample carries other DNA sequences with the same CDR3. The chain couples TRBV7-9 to TRBJ1-2; a weak D match, TRBD1 (6 bases). Trimming removed 5 bases at V and 8 bases at J, with 12 bases between. CDR3 size: 12 residues. CDR1 SEHNR and CDR2 FQNEAQ come from the germline V gene (reference sequence). This CDR3 reads CASSEGGLGYTF. The DNA for the CDR3 is TGTGCCAGCAGCGAAGGGGGACTGGGCTACACCTTC.

The V and J genes are TRBV30 and TRBJ2-2; no definite D call. The CDR3 runs 14 residues. Trimming left V 1 base short and J 0 bases short, with 6 bases between. CDR1 is GTSNPN, CDR2 SVGIG, per germline (reference sequence). CDR3 region: CAWSGISNTGELFF. The CDR3 nucleotides are TGTGCCTGGAGTGGAATCTCGAACACCGGGGAGCTGTTTTTT.